Each of the 16 T cell receptor beta chains below was sequenced from the same sample in a study of cytomegalovirus exposure and HLA in healthy donors. Primers included in the PCR were 60 Vbeta and 13 Jbeta primers. Clones were read by immunoSEQ multiplex PCR, and TCRdb kept only the in-frame ones, dropping some. The repertoire includes about 190,000 clones, about 86% of them detected once, and around 2.1% sits in the top ten. Source material: PBMCs. The source is a woman under 30 in good health and CMV-seropositive.

The chain recombines TRBV6-5 with TRBJ1-3; no reliable D call. Trimming cost V 6 bases and J 3 bases, with 12 bases left between them. Germline V gives CDR1 MNHEY, CDR2 SVGAGI. The CDR3 runs 14 residues. DNA of the CDR3: TGTGCCAGCAGGGCCCTCGAAATTGGAAACACCATATATTTT. Translating gives CASRALEIGNTIYF.

V and J are TRBV6-1 and TRBJ2-2; a possible D gene is TRBD1 (8 bases). The germline CDR1 and CDR2 sequences are MNHNS and SASEGT. The CDR3 covers 14 residues. The ends were cut back, 6 bases at V and 5 bases at J, with 13 bases in the middle. CDR3 loop: CASSGQGGTGELFF. The CDR3 DNA sequence: TGTGCCAGCAGCGGACAGGGAGGGACCGGGGAGCTGTTTTTT.

The chain carries TRBV29-1 and TRBJ2-5, with D hard to call. Trimming left V 6 bases short and J 4 bases short, with 15 bases between. The CDR3 has 13 amino acids. Germline CDR1 SQVTM, CDR2 ANQGSEA. The CDR3, as DNA: TGCAGCGTCCGATCCGGGTCGGCAGAGACCCAGTACTTC. As protein: CSVRSGSAETQYF.

The rearrangement uses TRBV7-3 and TRBJ2-1; 10 nucleotides match TRBD2. With V trimmed by 2 bases and J by 6 bases, 4 bases remained unmatched. Germline assignment: CDR1 SGHTA and CDR2 FQGTGA. The length of the CDR3 is 15 residues. The CDR3 DNA sequence: TGTGCCAGCAGCTTACAGCGGGGGGGCACCAATGAGCAGTTCTTC. Its translation is CASSLQRGGTNEQFF.

The chain has TRBV7-9 and TRBJ2-3; 9 bases fit TRBD1. Germline V lookup: CDR1 SEHNR, CDR2 FQNEAQ (reference sequence). With 5 bases clipped from V and 6 bases from J, the junction kept 12 bases outside the gene matches. There are 16 residues in the CDR3. DNA of the CDR3: TGTGCCAGCAGCGGAACGAGACAGGGGGATGGGGATACGCAGTATTTT. Translating it yields CASSGTRQGDGDTQYF. The full variable domain, with the rest looked up from reference TRBV7-9 and TRBJ2-3, is DTGVSQNPRHKITKRGQNVTFRCDPISEHNRLYWYRQTLGQGPEFLTYFQNEAQLEKSRLLSDRFSAERPKGSFSTLEIQRTEQGDSAMYLCASSGTRQGDGDTQYFGPGTRLTVL.

This clone was picked up one time. The gene calls are TRBV5-1 and TRBJ1-2, with TRBD1 as a possible D gene (6 bases). V shed 0 bases and J shed 4 bases, with 10 bases lying between them. The CDR3 is 14 residues long. Germline lookup yields CDR1 SGHRS and CDR2 YFSETQ. The CDR3 bases are TGCGCCAGCAGCTTGGAGTGGGGGCCCTATGGCTACACCTTC. This codes for CASSLEWGPYGYTF.

CDR3 coding DNA: TGTGCCATCAGTGACAGGGTCGTAGGGACTGAAGCTTTCTTT. As protein: CAISDRVVGTEAFF. The chain uses TRBV10-3 and TRBJ1-1; possibly TRBD1 for D (5 bases). Between the trimmed V and J ends, which lost 3 bases and 5 bases, there was a span of 13 bases. Germline assignment: CDR1 ENHRY and CDR2 SYGVKD. This CDR3 region has 14 residues.

This clone was recorded only once. This CDR3 is CASSEMGTVNSPLHF. The DNA for the CDR3 is TGTGCCAGCAGTGAAATGGGGACAGTTAATTCACCCCTCCACTTT. The gene calls are TRBV6-1 and TRBJ1-6; 7 nucleotides agree with TRBD1. The length of the CDR3 is 15 residues. The J segment lost 6 bases and the V segment lost 2 bases, leaving 4 bases of the junction unmatched. Per germline, CDR1 MNHNS and CDR2 SASEGT.

This chain joins TRBV4-1 and TRBJ2-6, with a possible D match to TRBD2 (5 bases). V lost 5 bases, J lost 2 bases, and 10 bases lay in between. Germline loops: CDR1 MGHRA, CDR2 YSYEKL. This CDR3 has 15 amino acids. CDR3 DNA: TGCGCCAGCAGCACCCCGCGGGCTGGGGCCAACGTCCTGACTTTC. Translated: CASSTPRAGANVLTF.

This clone was picked up a small number of times. V gene TRBV19 combines with J gene TRBJ2-2; tentative D call: TRBD1 (6 bases). CDR1 LNHDA and CDR2 SQIVND come from the germline V gene (reference sequence). This CDR3 spans 16 amino acids. V lost 7 bases and J lost 4, with 19 bases in between. CDR3 bases: TGTGCCAGTACCCCGTGGGTAGGGGGAGTCACCGGGGAGCTGTTTTTT. Amino acids: CASTPWVGGVTGELFF.

The chain carries TRBV4-3 and TRBJ2-1; possibly TRBD2 for D (6 bases). In germline, CDR1 is LGHNA, CDR2 YSLEER. The ends were cut back, 0 bases at V and 4 bases at J, with 13 bases in the middle. The CDR3 is 16 residues long. The CDR3 sequence: CASSQDVSGGYNEQFF. CDR3 DNA sequence: TGCGCCAGCAGCCAAGATGTTTCCGGGGGATACAATGAGCAGTTCTTC.

There are a few counts of this clone. V is TRBV30 and J is TRBJ2-2, with TRBD2 matching 15 bases. Germline V gene lookup returns CDR1 GTSNPN and CDR2 SVGIG (reference sequence). The CDR3 contains 19 residues. The J segment lost 9 bases and the V segment lost 2 bases, leaving 16 bases of the junction unmatched. The DNA for the CDR3 is TGTGCCTGGAGTCTCTCCCCCGGGACTAGCGGGGGGCCCGTCAGGGAGCTGTTTTTT. Translated: CAWSLSPGTSGGPVRELFF. Full variable domain (remainder filled in from reference TRBV30 and TRBJ2-2): SQTIHQWPATLVQPVGSPLSLECTVEGTSNPNLYWYRQAAGRGLQLLFYSVGIGQISSEVPQNLSASRPQDRQFILSSKKLLLSDSGFYLCAWSLSPGTSGGPVRELFFGEGSRLTVL.

This chain connects TRBV6-5 to TRBJ1-6; 7 nucleotides agree with TRBD1. Germline lookup yields CDR1 MNHEY and CDR2 SVGAGI. The CDR3 extends over 15 amino acids. Losses at the gene ends were 7 bases for V and 7 bases for J; bases not matched to a gene: 10. CDR3 nucleotide sequence: TGTGCCAGCATTCTACAGACAGGGCCAAATTCACCCCTCCACTTT. Translation: CASILQTGPNSPLHF.

The table lists this clone with a count of one. The chain uses TRBV7-2 and TRBJ2-5, with 7 nucleotides matching TRBD2. This CDR3 spans 17 amino acids. In germline, CDR1 is SGHTA, CDR2 FQGNSA. V gave up 1 base and J gave up 5 bases; unmatched junction bases: 13. The CDR3 loop is CASSLGPGSGGMETQYF. CDR3 nucleotide sequence: TGTGCCAGCAGCTTAGGACCTGGGTCGGGGGGTATGGAGACCCAGTACTTC. Looking up the rest from reference TRBV7-2 and TRBJ2-5 gives the full variable domain: GAGVSQSPSNKVTEKGKDVELRCDPISGHTALYWYRQSLGQGLEFLIYFQGNSAPDKSGLPSDRFSAERTGGSVSTLTIQRTQQEDSAVYLCASSLGPGSGGMETQYFGPGTRLLVL.

The rearrangement uses TRBV7-2 and TRBJ1-6; TRBD1 aligns across 8 bases. V dropped 1 base and J dropped 7; count of bases not matched to a gene: 6. The CDR3 contains 16 residues. Germline V CDR1 and CDR2: SGHTA, FQGNSA. CDR3 sequence (DNA): TGTGCCAGCAGCTTAGGGCCGACAGGGGCAAATTCACCCCTCCACTTT. The encoded protein is CASSLGPTGANSPLHF.

The V call is TRBV11-2, the J call TRBJ1-5, with D hard to call. The CDR3 runs 13 residues. Between the trimmed V and J ends, which lost 3 bases and 4 bases, there was a span of 7 bases. Germline V CDR1 and CDR2: SGHAT, FQNNGV. The CDR3 coding sequence is TGTGCCAGCAGCTTCGCAGTTAATCAGCCCCAGCATTTT. This sequence encodes CASSFAVNQPQHF.